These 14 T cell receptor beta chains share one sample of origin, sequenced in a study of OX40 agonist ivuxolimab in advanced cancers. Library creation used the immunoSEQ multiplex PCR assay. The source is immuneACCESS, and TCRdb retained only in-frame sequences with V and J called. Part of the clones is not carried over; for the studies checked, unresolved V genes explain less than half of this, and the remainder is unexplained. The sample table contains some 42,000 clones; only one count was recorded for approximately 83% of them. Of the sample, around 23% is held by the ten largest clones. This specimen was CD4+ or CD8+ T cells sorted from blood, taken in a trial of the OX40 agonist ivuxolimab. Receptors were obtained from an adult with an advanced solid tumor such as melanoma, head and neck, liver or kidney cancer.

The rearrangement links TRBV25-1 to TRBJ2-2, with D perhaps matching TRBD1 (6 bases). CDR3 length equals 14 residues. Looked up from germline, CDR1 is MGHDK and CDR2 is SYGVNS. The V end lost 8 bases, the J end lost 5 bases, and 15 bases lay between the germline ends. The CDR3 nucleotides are TGTGCCAGCGGGAAGGGGGTTGGTACCGGGGAGCTGTTTTTT. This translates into CASGKGVGTGELFF. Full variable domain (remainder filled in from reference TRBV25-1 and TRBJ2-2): EADIYQTPRYLVIGTGKKITLECSQTMGHDKMYWYQQDPGMELHLIHYSYGVNSTEKGDLSSESTVSRIRTEHFPLTLESARPSHTSQYLCASGKGVGTGELFFGEGSRLTVL.

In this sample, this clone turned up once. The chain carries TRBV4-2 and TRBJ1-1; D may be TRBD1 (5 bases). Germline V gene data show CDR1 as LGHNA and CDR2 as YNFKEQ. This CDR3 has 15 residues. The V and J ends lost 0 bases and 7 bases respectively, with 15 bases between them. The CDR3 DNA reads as TGTGCCAGCAGCCAAGACGTGGGCGGGGGAGGTGAAGCTTTCTTT. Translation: CASSQDVGGGGEAFF.

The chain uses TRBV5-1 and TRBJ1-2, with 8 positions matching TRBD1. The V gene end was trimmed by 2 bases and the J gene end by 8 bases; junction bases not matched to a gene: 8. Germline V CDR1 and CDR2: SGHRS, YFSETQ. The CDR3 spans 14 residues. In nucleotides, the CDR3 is TGCGCCAGCAGCTTAGGCAGGGGGCTTGACGGCTACACCTTC. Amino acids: CASSLGRGLDGYTF.

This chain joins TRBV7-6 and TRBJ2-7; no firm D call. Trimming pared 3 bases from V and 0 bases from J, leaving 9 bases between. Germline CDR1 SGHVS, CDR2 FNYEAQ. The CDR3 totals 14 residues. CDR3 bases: TGTGCCAGCAGCTTCTTCGCGAGCTCCTACGAGCAGTACTTC. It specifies CASSFFASSYEQYF. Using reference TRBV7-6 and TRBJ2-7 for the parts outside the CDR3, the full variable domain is GAGVSQSPRYKVTKRGQDVALRCDPISGHVSLYWYRQALGQGPEFLTYFNYEAQQDKSGLPNDRFSAERPEGSISTLTIQRTEQRDSAMYRCASSFFASSYEQYFGPGTRLTVT.

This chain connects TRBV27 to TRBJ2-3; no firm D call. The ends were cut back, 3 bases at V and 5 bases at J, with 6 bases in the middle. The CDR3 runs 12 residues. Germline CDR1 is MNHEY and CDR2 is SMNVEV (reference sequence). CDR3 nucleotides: TGTGCCAGCAGTTTGATAGGAGATACGCAGTATTTT. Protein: CASSLIGDTQYF.

CDR3 protein: CASSQEGGLGQGRQPQHF. In DNA form, the CDR3 reads TGCGCCAGCAGCCAAGAGGGTGGGTTAGGACAGGGACGTCAGCCCCAGCATTTT. The genes are TRBV4-1 and TRBJ1-5; 8 bases agree with TRBD1. The CDR3 is made up of 18 amino acids. Germline V gene lookup returns CDR1 MGHRA and CDR2 YSYEKL. With V trimmed by 0 bases and J by 6 bases, 13 bases remained unmatched.

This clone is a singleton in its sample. Here the CDR3 DNA reads TGTGCCATCAGGGGGGTTGGGAACGCGAACACCGGGGAGCTGTTTTTT. Encoded protein: CAIRGVGNANTGELFF. The chain links TRBV10-3 to TRBJ2-2; either TRBD1 or TRBD2 may fit D (5 bases each). Trimming pared 6 bases from V and 0 bases from J, leaving 14 bases between. The CDR3 is made up of 16 amino acids. Germline assignment: CDR1 ENHRY and CDR2 SYGVKD.

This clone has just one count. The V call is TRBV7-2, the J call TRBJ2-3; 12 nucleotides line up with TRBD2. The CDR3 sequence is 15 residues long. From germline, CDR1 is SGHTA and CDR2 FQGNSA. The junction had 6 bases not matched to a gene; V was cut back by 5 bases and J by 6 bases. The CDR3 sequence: CASSPLAGGLDTQYF. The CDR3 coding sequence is TGTGCCAGCAGCCCTCTAGCGGGGGGGCTCGATACGCAGTATTTT.

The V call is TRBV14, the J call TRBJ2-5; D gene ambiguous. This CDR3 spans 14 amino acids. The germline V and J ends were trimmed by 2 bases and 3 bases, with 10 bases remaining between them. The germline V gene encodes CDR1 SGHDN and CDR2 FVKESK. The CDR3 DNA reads TGTGCCAGCAGCCAATGGCAGAGTGAAGAGACCCAGTACTTC. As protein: CASSQWQSEETQYF. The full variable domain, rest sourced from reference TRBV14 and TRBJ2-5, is EAGVTQFPSHSVIEKGQTVTLRCDPISGHDNLYWYRRVMGKEIKFLLHFVKESKQDESGMPNNRFLAERTGGTYSTLKVQPAELEDSGVYFCASSQWQSEETQYFGPGTRLLVL.

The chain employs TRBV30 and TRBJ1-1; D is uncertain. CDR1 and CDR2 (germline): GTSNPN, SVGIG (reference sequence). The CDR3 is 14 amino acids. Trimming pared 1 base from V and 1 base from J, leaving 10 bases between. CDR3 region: CAWSGNLGNTEAFF. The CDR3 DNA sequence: TGTGCCTGGAGTGGCAATCTGGGGAACACTGAAGCTTTCTTT.

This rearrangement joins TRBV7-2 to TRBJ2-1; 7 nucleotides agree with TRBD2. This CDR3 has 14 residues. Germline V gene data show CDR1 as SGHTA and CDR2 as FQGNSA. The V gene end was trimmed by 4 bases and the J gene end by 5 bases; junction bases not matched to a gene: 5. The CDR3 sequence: CASSSSGIDNEQFF. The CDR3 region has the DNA TGTGCCAGCAGCTCTAGCGGTATAGACAATGAGCAGTTCTTC.

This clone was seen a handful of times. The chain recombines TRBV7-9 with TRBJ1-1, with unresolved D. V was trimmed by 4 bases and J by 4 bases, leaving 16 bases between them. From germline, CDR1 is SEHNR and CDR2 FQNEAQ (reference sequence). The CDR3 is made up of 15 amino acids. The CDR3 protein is CASSSKLISFTEAFF. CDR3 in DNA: TGTGCCAGCAGCTCAAAACTAATTTCATTCACTGAAGCTTTCTTT.

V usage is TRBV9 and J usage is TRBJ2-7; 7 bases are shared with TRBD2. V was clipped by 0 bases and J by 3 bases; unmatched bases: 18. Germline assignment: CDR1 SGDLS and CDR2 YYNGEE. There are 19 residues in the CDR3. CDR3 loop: CASSVVGNQETGGGYEQYF. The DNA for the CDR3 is TGTGCCAGCAGCGTAGTAGGGAACCAAGAAACCGGCGGGGGCTACGAGCAGTACTTC. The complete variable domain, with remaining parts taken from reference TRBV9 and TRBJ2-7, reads DSGVTQTPKHLITATGQRVTLRCSPRSGDLSVYWYQQSLDQGLQFLIQYYNGEERAKGNILERFSAQQFPDLHSELNLSSLELGDSALYFCASSVVGNQETGGGYEQYFGPGTRLTVT.

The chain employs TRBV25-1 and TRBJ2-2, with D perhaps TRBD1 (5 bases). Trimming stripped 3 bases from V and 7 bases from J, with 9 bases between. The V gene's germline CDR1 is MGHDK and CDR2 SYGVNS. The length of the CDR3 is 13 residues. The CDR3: CASSDPGIGELFF. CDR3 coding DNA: TGTGCCAGCAGTGACCCAGGGATCGGGGAGCTGTTTTTT.